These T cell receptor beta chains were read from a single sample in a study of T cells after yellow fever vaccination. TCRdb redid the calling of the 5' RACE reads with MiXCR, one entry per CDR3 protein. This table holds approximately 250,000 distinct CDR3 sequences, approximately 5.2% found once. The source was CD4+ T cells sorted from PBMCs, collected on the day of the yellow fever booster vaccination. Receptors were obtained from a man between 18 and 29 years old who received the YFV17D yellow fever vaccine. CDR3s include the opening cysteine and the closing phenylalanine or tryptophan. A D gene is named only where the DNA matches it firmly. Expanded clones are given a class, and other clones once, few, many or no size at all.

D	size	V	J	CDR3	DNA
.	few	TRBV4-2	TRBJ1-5	CASSQGGTNDQPQHF	TGTGCCAGCAGCCAAGGAGGGACTAATGATCAGCCCCAGCATTTT
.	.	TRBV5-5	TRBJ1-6	CASSLGTESSYNSPLHF	TGTGCCAGCAGCCTCGGGACGGAAAGCTCCTATAATTCACCCCTCCACTTT
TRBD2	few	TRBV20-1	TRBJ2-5	CSARDTSGGRETQYF	TGCAGTGCTAGAGATACTAGCGGGGGGAGGGAGACCCAGTACTTC
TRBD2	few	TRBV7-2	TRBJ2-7	CASSYLATSGGGEQYF	TGTGCCAGCAGCTATCTAGCGACTAGCGGGGGGGGCGAGCAGTACTTC
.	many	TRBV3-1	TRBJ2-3	CASSQVPGISADTQYF	TGTGCCAGCAGCCAAGTCCCGGGGATTAGCGCAGATACGCAGTATTTT
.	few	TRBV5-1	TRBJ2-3	CASSLDPYTDTQYF	TGCGCCAGCAGCTTGGATCCGTACACAGATACGCAGTATTTT
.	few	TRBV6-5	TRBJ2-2	CASSYVDSPRAGELFF	TGTGCCAGCAGTTACGTCGATTCACCTCGCGCCGGGGAGCTGTTTTTT
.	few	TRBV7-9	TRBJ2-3	CASSSNTVTDTQYF	TGTGCCAGCAGCTCCAATACAGTCACAGATACGCAGTATTTT
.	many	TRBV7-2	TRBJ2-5	CASSSYGGIQETQYF	TGTGCCAGCAGCTCATACGGGGGAATACAAGAGACCCAGTACTTC
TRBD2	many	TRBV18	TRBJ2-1	CASSPPIAGGNNEQFF	TGTGCCAGCTCACCACCAATTGCGGGGGGGAACAATGAGCAGTTCTTC
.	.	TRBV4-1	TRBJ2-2	CASSRSTPGAPGELFF	TGCGCCAGCAGCAGATCCACCCCAGGGGCCCCCGGGGAGCTGTTTTTT
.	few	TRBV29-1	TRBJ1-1	CSVRTGDTEAFF	TGCAGCGTTCGAACAGGAGACACTGAAGCTTTCTTT
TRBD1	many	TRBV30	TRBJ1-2	CAWTLQGVDGYTF	TGTGCCTGGACCCTACAGGGGGTGGATGGCTACACCTTC
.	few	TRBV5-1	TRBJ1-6	CASSLGFSYNSPLHF	TGCGCCAGCAGCTTGGGATTCTCCTATAATTCACCCCTCCACTTT
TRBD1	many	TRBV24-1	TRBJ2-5	CATSDWDRGPQETQYF	TGTGCCACCAGTGACTGGGACAGGGGGCCCCAAGAGACCCAGTACTTC
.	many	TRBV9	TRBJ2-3	CASSVAPISTDTQYF	TGTGCCAGCAGCGTAGCCCCGATTAGCACAGATACGCAGTATTTT
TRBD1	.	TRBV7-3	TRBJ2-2	CASSPGTGGKLFF	TGTGCCAGCAGCCCAGGGACAGGGGGCAAGCTGTTTTTT
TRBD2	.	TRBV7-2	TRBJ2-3	CASGSRGRGGRNTQYF	TGTGCGAGCGGATCGCGGGGGCGGGGGGGCCGTAATACGCAGTATTTT
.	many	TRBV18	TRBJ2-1	CASSPPAPGEVGEQFF	TGTGCCAGCTCACCACCGGCTCCAGGGGAGGTTGGTGAGCAGTTCTTC
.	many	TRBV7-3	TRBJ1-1	CASSLRRNTEAFF	TGTGCCAGCAGCTTGAGGAGAAACACTGAAGCTTTCTTT
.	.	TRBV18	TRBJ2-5	CASSPIGETQYF	TGTGCCAGCTCACCAATAGGAGAGACCCAGTACTTC
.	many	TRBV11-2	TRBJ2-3	CASSPTEAIDTQYF	TGTGCCAGCAGCCCGACCGAAGCTATAGATACGCAGTATTTT
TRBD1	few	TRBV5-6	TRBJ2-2	CASSLRQGHGELFF	TGTGCCAGCAGCCTACGACAGGGACACGGGGAGCTGTTTTTT
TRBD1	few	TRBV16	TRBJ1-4	CASSQGGQGDEKLFF	TGTGCCAGCAGCCAAGGTGGACAGGGGGATGAAAAACTGTTTTTT
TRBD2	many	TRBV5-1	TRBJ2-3	CASSGSGGVADTQYF	TGCGCCAGCAGCGGAAGCGGGGGGGTCGCAGATACGCAGTATTTT
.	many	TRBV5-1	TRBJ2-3	CASTSMGISTDTQYF	TGCGCCAGCACCAGCATGGGGATTAGCACAGATACGCAGTATTTT
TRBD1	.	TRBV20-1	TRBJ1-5	CSARNRDRGSNQPQHF	TGCAGTGCTAGAAACCGGGACAGGGGTAGCAATCAGCCCCAGCATTTT
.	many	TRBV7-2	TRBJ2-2	CASSRPGGGGELFF	TGTGCCAGCAGCCGACCAGGGGGGGGCGGGGAGCTGTTTTTT
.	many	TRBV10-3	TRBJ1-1	CAIGAGGQNTEAFF	TGTGCCATCGGCGCGGGGGGGCAGAACACTGAAGCTTTCTTT
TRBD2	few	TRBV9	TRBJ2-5	CASSVDPGLAGRETQYF	TGTGCCAGCAGCGTAGACCCGGGACTAGCGGGGAGAGAGACCCAGTACTTC
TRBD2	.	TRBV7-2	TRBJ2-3	CASSWGSSGGTDTQYF	TGTGCCAGCAGCTGGGGTTCTAGCGGGGGCACAGATACGCAGTATTTT
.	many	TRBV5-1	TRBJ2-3	CASSSIQPGDTQYF	TGCGCCAGCAGCTCAATACAACCCGGAGATACGCAGTATTTT
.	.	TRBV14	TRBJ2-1	CASSQGGLLYNEQFF	TGTGCCAGCAGCCAAGGGGGGCTACTCTACAATGAGCAGTTCTTC
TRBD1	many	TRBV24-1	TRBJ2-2	CASPPTTGVFQIGPGELFF	TGTGCCTCGCCACCCACAACAGGGGTCTTCCAAATCGGTCCCGGGGAGCTGTTTTTT
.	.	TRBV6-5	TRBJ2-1	CASSRGGSGNNEQFF	TGTGCCAGCTCCAGGGGGGGGAGTGGGAACAATGAGCAGTTCTTC
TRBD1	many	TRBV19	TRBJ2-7	CASSIRDSSYEQYF	TGTGCCAGTAGCATCCGGGACAGCTCCTACGAGCAGTACTTC
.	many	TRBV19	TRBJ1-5	CASSIEGRQPQHF	TGTGCCAGTAGTATAGAGGGCAGACAGCCCCAGCATTTT
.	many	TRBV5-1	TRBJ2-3	CASSLASAPDTQYF	TGCGCCAGCAGCTTGGCCAGCGCCCCGGATACGCAGTATTTT
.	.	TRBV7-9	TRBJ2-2	CASSLGSSWRDLNTGELFF	TGTGCCAGCAGCCTAGGGTCTTCTTGGCGAGACCTGAACACCGGGGAGCTGTTTTTT
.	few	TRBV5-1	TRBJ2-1	CASSPLGPSSYNEQFF	TGCGCCAGCAGCCCACTCGGGCCAAGCTCCTACAATGAGCAGTTCTTC
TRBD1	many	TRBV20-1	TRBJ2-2	CSARDARGRAGTGELFF	TGCAGTGCTAGAGATGCCAGGGGGCGGGCAGGGACCGGGGAGCTGTTTTTT
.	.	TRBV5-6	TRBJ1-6	CASSLRYMGNSPLHF	TGTGCCAGCAGCTTGCGCTACATGGGGAATTCACCCCTCCACTTT
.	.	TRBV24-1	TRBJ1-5	CKIQHSNQPQHF	TGTAAGATACAGCATAGCAATCAGCCCCAGCATTTT
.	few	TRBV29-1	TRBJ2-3	CSVAGGYSSQYF	TGCAGCGTTGCGGGCGGGTATAGCTCGCAGTATTTT
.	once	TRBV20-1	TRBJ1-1	CSPRDAGVITEAFF	TGCAGTCCTAGGGACGCAGGGGTGATCACTGAAGCTTTCTTT
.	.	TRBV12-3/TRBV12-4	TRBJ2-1	CASSYGELEQFF	TGTGCCAGCAGTTACGGGGAGCTTGAGCAGTTCTTC
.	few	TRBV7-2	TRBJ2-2	CASSVQGTAGELFF	TGTGCCAGCAGCGTCCAGGGAACTGCCGGGGAGCTGTTTTTT
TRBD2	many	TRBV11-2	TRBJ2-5	CASSPGLAGQETQYF	TGTGCCAGCAGCCCGGGACTAGCGGGGCAAGAGACCCAGTACTTC
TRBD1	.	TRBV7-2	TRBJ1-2	CASSLATGAGGYTF	TGTGCCAGCAGCTTAGCGACAGGGGCGGGTGGCTACACCTTC
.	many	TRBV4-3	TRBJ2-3	CASSQEGRPSDTQYF	TGCGCCAGCAGCCAAGAAGGACGGCCTTCAGATACGCAGTATTTT
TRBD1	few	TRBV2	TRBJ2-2	CASRDRGNTGELFF	TGTGCCAGCCGGGACAGGGGAAACACCGGGGAGCTGTTTTTT
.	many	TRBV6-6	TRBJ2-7	CASSTSGVYEQYF	TGTGCCAGCAGTACATCAGGGGTCTACGAGCAGTACTTC
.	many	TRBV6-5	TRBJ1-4	CASSYSRGPGLRLRKLFF	TGTGCCAGCAGTTACTCTCGAGGCCCGGGCCTGAGGTTAAGGAAACTGTTTTTT
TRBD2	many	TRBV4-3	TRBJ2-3	CASSPVGGGPSDTQYF	TGCGCCAGCAGCCCGGTGGGCGGGGGGCCTTCAGATACGCAGTATTTT
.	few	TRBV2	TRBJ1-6	CASSEMQSSYNSPLHF	TGTGCCAGCAGTGAAATGCAGAGCTCCTATAATTCACCCCTCCACTTT
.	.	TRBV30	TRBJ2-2	CAYPRPGTHYTGELFF	TGTGCCTACCCGCGACCAGGGACCCACTACACCGGGGAGCTGTTTTTT
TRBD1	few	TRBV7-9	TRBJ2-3	CASSMTGGELNTQYF	TGTGCCAGCAGTATGACAGGGGGCGAGTTAAATACGCAGTATTTT
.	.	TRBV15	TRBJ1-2	CATSRDPKGHGYTF	TGTGCCACCAGCAGAGATCCAAAGGGCCATGGCTACACCTTC